The 20 T cell receptor beta chains reported below all come from one sample, sequenced in a study of shared clonotypes between healthy human individuals. The repertoire was sequenced with immunoSEQ multiplex PCR; TCRdb's copy has only in-frame clones and lacks some. The sample lists roughly 2 million clones; roughly 96% were seen once. Material: naive CD4+ T cells sorted from blood. Subset denoted: CD45RA+ positively selected. These receptors were taken from a man between 18 and 35 years old in good health.

J is TRBJ2-1 and V is TRBV9; TRBD1 is a possible D gene (6 bases). Looked up from germline, CDR1 is SGDLS and CDR2 is YYNGEE. Trimming took 1 base from V and 3 from J, leaving 29 bases between them. The CDR3 runs to 21 residues. In nucleotides, the CDR3 is TGTGCCAGCAGCGTAAGACCTCCGGGGAGCGCTGGGACAATTAACTACAATGAGCAGTTCTTC. It translates to CASSVRPPGSAGTINYNEQFF.

V is TRBV28 and J is TRBJ1-6, with 8 positions matching TRBD1. This CDR3 region has 14 residues. The V and J ends lost 2 bases and 14 bases, in that order; junction bases with no gene match: 8. Germline CDR1 reads MDHEN; CDR2 reads SYDVKM. The CDR3 DNA is TGTGCCAGCAGTTTAGAGGGACAGGCTCTGGCCCTCCACTTT. Its translation: CASSLEGQALALHF.

The chain carries TRBV7-2 and TRBJ1-2, with D uncertain. V was shortened by 5 bases and J by 3 bases, with 13 bases between the two germline ends. The CDR3 loop spans 14 amino acids. Germline assignment: CDR1 SGHTA and CDR2 FQGNSA. CDR3 coding DNA: TGTGCCAGCAGCCCGTACCTGATCCACTATGGCTACACCTTC. It translates to CASSPYLIHYGYTF.

The chain joins TRBV18 to TRBJ2-7; TRBD2 might be the D (6 bases). This CDR3 has 16 amino acids. Trimming stripped 4 bases from V and 6 bases from J, with 22 bases between. Germline-derived CDR1 and CDR2 are KGHSH and LQKENI. CDR3 loop: CASSLHQGPQEGEQYF. The CDR3 coding sequence is TGTGCCAGCTCACTTCACCAAGGACCCCAGGAGGGCGAGCAGTACTTC.

This clone was recorded once. The rearrangement links TRBV21-1 to TRBJ2-3; the table calls TRBD2, which could not be checked here. TRBV21-1 is a recognized pseudogene. This CDR3 region has 17 residues. The CDR3: CASSKPGDHFSTDTQYF. CDR3 DNA: TGTGCCAGCAGCAAACCGGGAGACCATTTTAGCACAGATACGCAGTATTTT.

The chain couples TRBV27 to TRBJ2-1, with 8 bases that match TRBD1. The germline CDR1 and CDR2 sequences are MNHEY and SMNVEV (reference sequence). This CDR3 has 14 residues. The trim removed 5 bases at V and 12 bases at J, leaving 12 bases unmatched. CDR3 sequence: CASSPPTGVSGQFF. The CDR3 DNA sequence: TGTGCCAGCAGTCCACCGACAGGGGTATCGGGGCAGTTCTTC.

V usage is TRBV28 and J usage is TRBJ2-7, with 11 positions matching TRBD2. Unmatched junction bases numbered 4, after V lost 5 bases and J lost 1 base. The CDR3 is 15 amino acids. Germline V gives CDR1 MDHEN, CDR2 SYDVKM. The CDR3 reads CASSPGLAASYEQYF. The CDR3 region has the DNA TGTGCCAGCAGTCCGGGACTAGCGGCTTCCTACGAGCAGTACTTC.

The chain carries TRBV6-5 and TRBJ2-1, with 11 positions matching TRBD1. The CDR3 runs to 14 residues. V trimming: 5 bases; J trimming: 8 bases; junction bases outside the gene matches: 5. Germline V CDR1 and CDR2: MNHEY, SVGAGI. The CDR3 coding sequence is TGTGCCAGCAGTGGGACAGGGGGTTGGGATGAGCAGTTCTTC. This codes for CASSGTGGWDEQFF.

A note on this clone: Other DNA sequences from this sample encode an identical CDR3 as well. The rearrangement joins TRBV18 to TRBJ2-7; TRBD1 matches at 8 bases. Trimming removed 2 bases from V and 4 bases from J; junction bases left unmatched: 7. This CDR3 has 15 amino acids. CDR1 and CDR2 (germline): KGHSH, LQKENI. CDR3 nucleotides: TGTGCCAGCTCACCAGTAACAGGGGGAGAATACGAGCAGTACTTC. Its translation: CASSPVTGGEYEQYF.

This chain joins TRBV18 and TRBJ1-4; D uncertain. V was shortened by 5 bases and J by 5 bases, with 18 bases between the two germline ends. Looked up from germline, CDR1 is KGHSH and CDR2 is LQKENI. The CDR3 is 16 residues long. CDR3 protein: CASSETPGTVNEKLFF. Written as DNA, the CDR3 is TGTGCCAGCTCAGAGACACCAGGCACAGTAAATGAAAAACTGTTTTTT.

The chain couples TRBV21-1 to TRBJ1-2. TRBV21-1 is a recognized pseudogene. The CDR3 consists of 15 residues. CDR3 amino acids: CASSKVTARACGYTF. The CDR3, as DNA: TGTGCCAGCAGCAAAGTAACAGCTCGGGCATGCGGCTACACCTTC.

The gene calls are TRBV5-1 and TRBJ1-5; maybe TRBD1 (5 bases). This CDR3 contains 15 residues. The germline CDR1 and CDR2 sequences are SGHRS and YFSETQ. The ends were cut back, 5 bases at V and 0 bases at J, with 12 bases in the middle. CDR3 DNA: TGCGCCAGCAGGCAGGGTGTGGATAGCAATCAGCCCCAGCATTTT. This codes for CASRQGVDSNQPQHF.

This chain uses TRBV30 with TRBJ2-4; tentative D call: TRBD2 (5 bases). CDR1 and CDR2 from the germline V gene are GTSNPN and SVGIG (reference sequence). Trimming left V 2 bases short and J 9 bases short, with 11 bases between. This CDR3 has 12 residues. CDR3 in DNA: TGTGCCTGGAGTCCCGGGAACGGCATTCAGTACTTC. Its translation: CAWSPGNGIQYF.

The V call is TRBV7-2, the J call TRBJ2-5, with 7 bases matching TRBD2. There are 13 residues in the CDR3. V lost 8 bases to trimming and J lost 0 bases; unmatched junction nucleotides: 3. From germline, CDR1 is SGHTA and CDR2 FQGNSA. CDR3 residues: CASGTTYQETQYF. DNA of the CDR3: TGTGCCAGCGGGACTACGTACCAAGAGACCCAGTACTTC.

The chain carries TRBV6-5 and TRBJ2-7; unclear D gene. The CDR3 loop spans 14 amino acids. Germline CDR1 and CDR2: MNHEY and SVGAGI. The V end lost 3 bases, the J end lost 4 bases, and 13 bases lay between the germline ends. In nucleotides, the CDR3 is TGTGCCAGCAGTTATCGTTTCATGGGATACGAGCAGTACTTC. Its protein product is CASSYRFMGYEQYF.

The J gene is TRBJ2-7, the V gene TRBV30; no clear D. V gave up 0 bases and J gave up 0 bases, with 9 bases separating them. This CDR3 comprises 14 residues. Germline V lookup: CDR1 GTSNPN, CDR2 SVGIG (reference sequence). DNA for the CDR3: TGTGCCTGGAGTGTTCGCCTCAGCTCCTACGAGCAGTACTTC. It codes for CAWSVRLSSYEQYF.

The chain is built from TRBV29-1 and TRBJ1-2, with D hard to call. Between the trimmed V and J ends, which lost 5 bases and 7 bases, there was a span of 11 bases. The CDR3 consists of 11 residues. Looked up from germline, CDR1 is SQVTM and CDR2 is ANQGSEA. Written as DNA, the CDR3 is TGCAGCGTTTCTAAGGGTGGTGGCTACACCTTC. Amino acid sequence: CSVSKGGGYTF.

CDR3: CASSLFQAGSPLHF. As DNA, the CDR3 is TGTGCCAGCAGCTTATTCCAAGCGGGGTCACCCCTCCACTTT. The J gene is TRBJ1-6, the V gene TRBV5-6; unclear D gene. Germline CDR1 and CDR2: SGHDT and YYEEEE. The CDR3 is 14 residues long. V lost 2 bases and J 10 bases, leaving 13 bases between the germline ends.

DNA for the CDR3: TGCGCCAGCAGCCAAAGGACAGGGGGCGCAGATGGCTACACCTTC. As protein: CASSQRTGGADGYTF. The V call is TRBV5-1, the J call TRBJ1-2, with TRBD1 identical over 11 bases. This CDR3 contains 15 residues. V was clipped by 4 bases and J by 6 bases; unmatched bases: 8. CDR1 is SGHRS, CDR2 YFSETQ, per germline.

The J gene is TRBJ1-5, the V gene TRBV10-2; 7 positions match TRBD1. V was clipped by 7 bases and J by 0 bases; unmatched bases: 3. This CDR3 spans 14 amino acids. Germline lookup yields CDR1 WSHSY and CDR2 SAAADI. The CDR3, as DNA: TGCGCCAGCAATGACAGGGCTAGCAATCAGCCCCAGCATTTT. It translates to CASNDRASNQPQHF.